The 25 T cell receptor beta chains given below trace back to one sample, sequenced in a study of T cell responses to AZD1222 COVID-19 vaccine. This table comes from immunoSEQ multiplex PCR, and its TCRdb copy is limited to in-frame clones, with some not included. This sample has 65,000 to 95,000 clones, with approximately 85% found just once. Material: peripheral blood, obtained on day 0 of AZD1222 vaccination. The receptors were gathered from an adult in good health.

V gene TRBV4-3 combines with J gene TRBJ2-3, with TRBD1 matching over 7 bases. V trimming: 0 bases; J trimming: 4 bases; junction bases outside the gene matches: 10. The CDR3 extends over 17 amino acids. CDR1 LGHNA and CDR2 YSLEER come from the germline V gene. CDR3 region: CASSQDLVGQGADTQYF. CDR3 bases: TGCGCCAGCAGCCAAGATCTAGTCGGGCAGGGGGCAGATACGCAGTATTTT.

This sequence joins TRBV4-3 and TRBJ1-1; no definite D call. V was clipped by 0 bases and J by 4 bases, with 9 bases between them. The CDR3 sequence is 14 residues long. The germline V gene encodes CDR1 LGHNA and CDR2 YSLEER. Written as DNA, the CDR3 is TGCGCCAGCAGCCAAGATGTAGGTTCCACTGAAGCTTTCTTT. It codes for CASSQDVGSTEAFF.

The chain has TRBV27 and TRBJ1-6, with D unresolved. Germline CDR1 MNHEY, CDR2 SMNVEV (reference sequence). Trimming cost V 6 bases and J 3 bases, with 12 bases left between them. This CDR3 has 15 residues. CDR3 nucleotides: TGTGCCAGCAGGGCCGATTTTAACTATAATTCACCCCTCCACTTT. Translated, it gives CASRADFNYNSPLHF.

The genes are TRBV11-3 and TRBJ2-7, with D possibly matching TRBD2 (6 bases). Germline lookup yields CDR1 SGHNT and CDR2 YENEEA. Trimming removed 0 bases from V and 2 bases from J, with 11 bases in between. The CDR3 is 15 residues long. CDR3 in amino acids: CASSLEFGTAYEQYF. CDR3 DNA sequence: TGTGCCAGCAGCTTAGAGTTCGGGACTGCCTACGAGCAGTACTTC.

The chain has TRBV28 and TRBJ2-7, with 11 positions matching TRBD1. The CDR3 length is 15 residues. The germline V gene has CDR1 MDHEN and CDR2 SYDVKM. J lost 4 bases, V lost 3 bases, and 5 bases had no gene match. The CDR3 spells CASSFTGTGGYEQYF. CDR3 sequence (DNA): TGTGCCAGCAGTTTCACCGGGACAGGGGGGTACGAGCAGTACTTC.

A few counts support this clone. This sequence joins TRBV4-3 and TRBJ2-7; TRBD2 might be the D (5 bases). Trimming shortened V by 0 bases and J by 4 bases, and 10 bases separated the two germline ends. The CDR3 is made up of 14 amino acids. Germline V gene data show CDR1 as LGHNA and CDR2 as YSLEER. As DNA, the CDR3 is TGCGCCAGCAGCCAAGATGCGGGCCAGTACGAGCAGTACTTC. Its protein product is CASSQDAGQYEQYF.

The chain uses TRBV9 and TRBJ2-2; D gene unclear. CDR3 length: 15 amino acids. CDR1 is SGDLS, CDR2 YYNGEE, per germline. The V gene lost 4 bases and the J gene lost 4 bases, with 14 bases spanning the gap. The CDR3 DNA sequence: TGTGCCAGCAGCCCGCGCCCCGACGGCACCGGGGAGCTGTTTTTT. This translates into CASSPRPDGTGELFF.

V and J are TRBV5-6 and TRBJ1-6; D uncertain. This CDR3 region has 15 residues. Trimming took 4 bases from V and 7 from J, leaving 15 bases between them. Per germline, CDR1 SGHDT and CDR2 YYEEEE. The DNA of the CDR3 is TGTGCCAGCAGCCGAAGGCAGGTCGGAAATTCACCCCTCCACTTT. Translated: CASSRRQVGNSPLHF. Full variable domain (remainder filled in from reference TRBV5-6 and TRBJ1-6): DAGVTQSPTHLIKTRGQQVTLRCSPKSGHDTVSWYQQALGQGPQFIFQYYEEEERQRGNFPDRFSGHQFPNYSSELNVNALLLGDSALYLCASSRRQVGNSPLHFGNGTRLTVT.

The chain has TRBV2 and TRBJ1-2, with D unresolved. V gave up 2 bases and J gave up 5 bases, with 12 bases separating them. Germline-derived CDR1 and CDR2 are SNHLY and FYNNEI. The CDR3 sequence is 14 residues long. For the CDR3, the DNA is TGTGCCAGCAGTGAAACAGAGTTGCTATATGGCTACACCTTC. Translating gives CASSETELLYGYTF.

This sequence joins TRBV18 and TRBJ2-3; 10 positions agree with TRBD1. From germline, CDR1 is KGHSH and CDR2 LQKENI. V gave up 3 bases and J gave up 8 bases; unmatched junction bases: 11. The CDR3 has 16 amino acids. The CDR3 here is CASSPQLTGGWSTQYF. CDR3 bases: TGTGCCAGCTCACCCCAGTTGACAGGGGGCTGGAGTACGCAGTATTTT.

The rearrangement joins TRBV9 to TRBJ2-7; TRBD1 is a possible D gene (6 bases). Germline V gives CDR1 SGDLS, CDR2 YYNGEE. The V end was cut by 4 bases, the J end by 2 bases, with 13 bases between. The CDR3 is 14 amino acids. CDR3 DNA: TGTGCCAGCAGCCCCGGGACACAGACCTACGAGCAGTACTTC. It yields the protein CASSPGTQTYEQYF.

V and J are TRBV7-6 and TRBJ2-5; D is possibly TRBD2 (7 bases). The germline V gene encodes CDR1 SGHVS and CDR2 FNYEAQ. Trimming took off 5 bases at V and 3 bases at J, with 13 bases between the two ends. The CDR3 consists of 14 residues. CDR3 nucleotide sequence: TGTGCCAGCAGCCGGGCGGGGGCTAAAGAGACCCAGTACTTC. Residues: CASSRAGAKETQYF.

The CDR3 reads CASSLDQDYEQYF. The CDR3, as DNA: TGTGCCAGCAGCTTAGACCAGGACTACGAGCAGTACTTC. This chain joins TRBV7-9 and TRBJ2-7; D is unresolved. Germline loops: CDR1 SEHNR, CDR2 FQNEAQ (reference sequence). V was trimmed by 1 base and J by 3 bases, leaving 7 bases between them. The CDR3 loop spans 13 amino acids.

The chain recombines TRBV7-9 with TRBJ2-3; no firm D call. The CDR3 has 11 residues. The V gene's germline CDR1 is SEHNR and CDR2 FQNEAQ (reference sequence). Trimming left V 6 bases short and J 6 bases short, with 7 bases between. CDR3 protein: CASSPHDTQYF. In DNA, the CDR3 is TGTGCCAGCAGTCCCCATGATACGCAGTATTTT.

This chain uses TRBV29-1 with TRBJ2-1; possibly TRBD1 for D (5 bases). V dropped 5 bases and J dropped 2 bases, with 13 bases sitting between them. The CDR3 runs to 14 residues. CDR1 and CDR2 (germline): SQVTM, ANQGSEA. CDR3 coding DNA: TGCAGCGTTCCCGACAGCCGGACCTACAATGAGCAGTTCTTC. This gives the protein CSVPDSRTYNEQFF.

The chain links TRBV28 to TRBJ1-1; the match to TRBD1 covers 7 bases. The junction had 3 bases not matched to a gene; V was cut back by 6 bases and J by 8 bases. This CDR3 is built from 11 residues. CDR1 and CDR2 from the germline V gene are MDHEN and SYDVKM. CDR3 nucleotide sequence: TGTGCCAGCAGCAGGGGACAGGAAGCTTTCTTT. This codes for CASSRGQEAFF.

This chain connects TRBV7-2 to TRBJ2-7, with unresolved D. V lost 0 bases and J 2 bases, leaving 8 bases between the germline ends. The CDR3 runs 14 residues. The germline CDR1 and CDR2 sequences are SGHTA and FQGNSA. CDR3 nucleotide sequence: TGTGCCAGCAGCTTAGCGGACGGACCCTACGAGCAGTACTTC. Its protein product is CASSLADGPYEQYF.

J is TRBJ1-1 and V is TRBV5-1; possibly TRBD1 for D (6 bases). The germline V gene encodes CDR1 SGHRS and CDR2 YFSETQ. Deletions cut 0 bases from V and 3 bases from J, with 15 bases between. The CDR3 is made up of 16 amino acids. The CDR3 DNA sequence: TGCGCCAGCAGCTTGGTGGGGGCAGAGATGGACACTGAAGCTTTCTTT. This gives the protein CASSLVGAEMDTEAFF.

The rearrangement uses TRBV7-2 and TRBJ1-2; D not certain. This CDR3 has 13 amino acids. V lost 5 bases to trimming and J lost 4 bases, with 11 bases between them. The germline CDR1 and CDR2 sequences are SGHTA and FQGNSA. The CDR3 nucleotides are TGTGCCAGCAGCCCCAGCCGCCTCTATGGCTACACCTTC. It codes for CASSPSRLYGYTF.

V usage is TRBV28 and J usage is TRBJ2-5; 9 bases agree with TRBD1. V shed 5 bases, J shed 5 bases, and the junction held 15 bases outside the gene matches. The CDR3 loop spans 17 amino acids. The germline CDR1 and CDR2 sequences are MDHEN and SYDVKM. CDR3 sequence: CASSPYETRTGEETQYF. The CDR3 DNA reads TGTGCCAGCAGTCCATACGAAACAAGGACAGGGGAGGAGACCCAGTACTTC.

The V and J genes are TRBV7-3 and TRBJ2-7; TRBD2 matches at 8 bases. With V trimmed by 5 bases and J by 0 bases, 21 bases remained unmatched. Germline assignment: CDR1 SGHTA and CDR2 FQGTGA. This CDR3 contains 20 residues. CDR3 coding DNA: TGTGCCAGCAGCCCCGGTTTCGGCGCGGGGGGCGGTCGGTTCTCCTACGAGCAGTACTTC. It translates to CASSPGFGAGGGRFSYEQYF.

The chain carries TRBV9 and TRBJ1-6, with TRBD1 identical over 7 bases. CDR3 size: 17 residues. Germline-derived CDR1 and CDR2 are SGDLS and YYNGEE. The V and J ends lost 3 bases and 1 base, in that order; junction bases with no gene match: 7. This CDR3 is CASSAKPGGSYNSPLHF. The CDR3 bases are TGTGCCAGCAGCGCGAAGCCAGGGGGATCCTATAATTCACCCCTCCACTTT.

The CDR3 DNA reads as TGTGCCAGCAGTTCGCTCACAGGGATGGAAGCTTTCTTT. Translated, it gives CASSSLTGMEAFF. The chain combines TRBV28 with TRBJ1-1; maybe TRBD1 (6 bases). This CDR3 contains 13 residues. The germline V and J ends were trimmed by 4 bases and 8 bases, with 14 bases remaining between them. From germline, CDR1 is MDHEN and CDR2 SYDVKM. The full variable domain, with the rest looked up from reference TRBV28 and TRBJ1-1, is DVKVTQSSRYLVKRTGEKVFLECVQDMDHENMFWYRQDPGLGLRLIYFSYDVKMKEKGDIPEGYSVSREKKERFSLILESASTNQTSMYLCASSSLTGMEAFFGQGTRLTVV.

This clone occurred once. V gene TRBV7-2 combines with J gene TRBJ1-6; D is perhaps TRBD1 (5 bases). Germline-derived CDR1 and CDR2 are SGHTA and FQGNSA. This CDR3 spans 16 amino acids. V lost 1 base and J lost 4, with 11 bases in between. The DNA for the CDR3 is TGTGCCAGCAGCTTAGGGGACGGACCGTATAATTCACCCCTCCACTTT. It yields the protein CASSLGDGPYNSPLHF.

The genes are TRBV5-4 and TRBJ1-2; 7 bases align to TRBD1. The germline V gene encodes CDR1 SGHNT and CDR2 YYREEE (reference sequence). V shed 3 bases and J 7 bases; nucleotides not matched to a gene: 12. This CDR3 is built from 15 residues. CDR3 coding DNA: TGTGCCAGCAGCTCCCCCGGGGAGGGGGCCTTTGGCTACACCTTC. Translated, it gives CASSSPGEGAFGYTF.